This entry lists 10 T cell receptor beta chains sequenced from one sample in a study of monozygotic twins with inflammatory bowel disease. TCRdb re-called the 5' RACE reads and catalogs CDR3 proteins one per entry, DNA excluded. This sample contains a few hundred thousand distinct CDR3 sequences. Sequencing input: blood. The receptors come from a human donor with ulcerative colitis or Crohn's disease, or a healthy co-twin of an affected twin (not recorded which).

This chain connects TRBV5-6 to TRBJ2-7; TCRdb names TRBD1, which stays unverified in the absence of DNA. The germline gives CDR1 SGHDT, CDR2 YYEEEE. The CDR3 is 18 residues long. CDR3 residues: CASSWGTGVSRITYEQYF.

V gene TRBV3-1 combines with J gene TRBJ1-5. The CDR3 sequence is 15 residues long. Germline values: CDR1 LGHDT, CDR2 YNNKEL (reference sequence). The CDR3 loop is CASSQGLPGNQPQHF.

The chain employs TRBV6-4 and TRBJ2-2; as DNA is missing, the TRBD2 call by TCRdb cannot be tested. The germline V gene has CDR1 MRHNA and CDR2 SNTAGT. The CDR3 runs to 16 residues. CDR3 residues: CASSGASVVNTGELFF.

This chain's CDR3 is CASSQADRPNTEAFF. V usage is TRBV4-1 and J usage is TRBJ1-1; TCRdb's D gene call, TRBD1, goes unchecked for lack of DNA. The length of the CDR3 is 15 residues. The germline V gene has CDR1 MGHRA and CDR2 YSYEKL.

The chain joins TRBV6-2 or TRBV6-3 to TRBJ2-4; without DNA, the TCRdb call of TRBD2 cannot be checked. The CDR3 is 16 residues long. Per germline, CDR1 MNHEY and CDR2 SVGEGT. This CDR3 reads CASSYRLRSGKNIQYF.

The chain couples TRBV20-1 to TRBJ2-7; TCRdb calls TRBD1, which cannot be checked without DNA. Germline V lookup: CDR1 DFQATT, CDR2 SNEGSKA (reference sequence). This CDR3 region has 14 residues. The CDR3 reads CSAVRGIVSYEQYF.

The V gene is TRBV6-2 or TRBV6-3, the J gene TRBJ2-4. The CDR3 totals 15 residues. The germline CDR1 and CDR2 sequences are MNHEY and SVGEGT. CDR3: CASSYEGSSGNIQYF.

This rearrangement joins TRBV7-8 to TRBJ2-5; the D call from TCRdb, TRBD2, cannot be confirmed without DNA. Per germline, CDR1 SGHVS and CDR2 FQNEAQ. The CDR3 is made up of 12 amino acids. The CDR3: CASSRGLAGQDF.

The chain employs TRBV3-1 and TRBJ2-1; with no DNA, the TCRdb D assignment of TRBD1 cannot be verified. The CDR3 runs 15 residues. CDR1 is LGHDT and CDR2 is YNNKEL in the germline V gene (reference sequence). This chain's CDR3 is CASSLPQGRDNEQFF.

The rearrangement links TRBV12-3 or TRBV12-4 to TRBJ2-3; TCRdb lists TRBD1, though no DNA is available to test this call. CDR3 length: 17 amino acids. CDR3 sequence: CASSPQTGVASTDTQYF.